These 28 T cell receptor beta chains were all obtained from the same sample, sequenced in a study of blood T cell repertoires in COVID-19. Clones were read by immunoSEQ multiplex PCR, and TCRdb kept only the in-frame ones, dropping some. Of around 220,000 clones in the sample, roughly four fifths were seen once. The sequenced material came from peripheral blood. The source is a woman aged 80 or over with COVID-19, enrolled during active disease.

The genes are TRBV25-1 and TRBJ1-2, with D perhaps matching TRBD1 (6 bases). Germline CDR1 MGHDK, CDR2 SYGVNS. CDR3 length: 12 amino acids. V was clipped by 8 bases and J by 8 bases, with 15 bases between them. The CDR3 region is CASHRDIEGYTF. The DNA of the CDR3 is TGTGCCAGCCACCGGGACATAGAAGGCTACACCTTC.

This chain uses TRBV5-4 with TRBJ1-2; 9 nucleotides match TRBD1. The CDR3 has 15 residues. Germline V gives CDR1 SGHNT, CDR2 YYREEE (reference sequence). V lost 4 bases to trimming and J lost 13 bases; unmatched junction nucleotides: 17. As DNA, the CDR3 is TGTGCCAGCAGCGGTGGGGCGGGGACAGGGACTGCCAGCACCTTC. As protein: CASSGGAGTGTASTF.

This clone appeared once. Different DNA sequences within this sample yield the same CDR3. CDR3 bases: TGTGCCAGTAGTATCGGCGGAGCCTACGAGCAGTACTTC. This gives the protein CASSIGGAYEQYF. The chain couples TRBV19 to TRBJ2-7; unclear D gene. The CDR3 runs to 13 residues. CDR1 is LNHDA and CDR2 is SQIVND in the germline V gene (reference sequence). V lost 3 bases to trimming and J lost 2 bases, with 8 bases between them. Looking up the rest from reference TRBV19 and TRBJ2-7 gives the full variable domain: DGGITQSPKYLFRKEGQNVTLSCEQNLNHDAMYWYRQDPGQGLRLIYYSQIVNDFQKGDIAEGYSVSREKKESFPLTVTSAQKNPTAFYLCASSIGGAYEQYFGPGTRLTVT.

This rearrangement joins TRBV10-3 to TRBJ2-1; 10 bases map to TRBD2. With 6 bases clipped from V and 5 bases from J, the junction kept 10 bases outside the gene matches. This CDR3 is 16 amino acids long. Germline V lookup: CDR1 ENHRY, CDR2 SYGVKD. The CDR3 region is CAISSPGSGGDNEQFF. The CDR3 DNA reads TGTGCCATCAGCTCCCCCGGAAGCGGGGGGGACAATGAGCAGTTCTTC.

The chain links TRBV19 to TRBJ1-2; 7 bases agree with TRBD1. Germline CDR1 reads LNHDA; CDR2 reads SQIVND (reference sequence). There are 15 residues in the CDR3. V lost 3 bases to trimming and J lost 6 bases; unmatched junction nucleotides: 10. The CDR3 region has the DNA TGTGCCAGTAGTATGGTGCCGGTCAGGGGGGATGGCTACACCTTC. The encoded protein is CASSMVPVRGDGYTF.

V usage is TRBV7-2 and J usage is TRBJ1-2; no reliable D call. Trimming cost V 0 bases and J 4 bases, with 9 bases left between them. Per germline, CDR1 SGHTA and CDR2 FQGNSA. The CDR3 covers 14 residues. The DNA of the CDR3 is TGTGCCAGCAGCTTAGCCTGGAGCGGCTATGGCTACACCTTC. This codes for CASSLAWSGYGYTF.

The sample holds a few counts of this clone. The rearrangement uses TRBV10-3 and TRBJ2-2, with unresolved D. Trimming removed 8 bases at V and 2 bases at J, with 12 bases between. Germline lookup yields CDR1 ENHRY and CDR2 SYGVKD. The CDR3 runs to 14 residues. CDR3 sequence (DNA): TGTGCCATCGGTAATCTAACTAACACCGGGGAGCTGTTTTTT. It is translated as CAIGNLTNTGELFF.

V usage is TRBV19 and J usage is TRBJ2-5, with D possibly matching TRBD1 (6 bases). CDR3 length: 16 residues. V was pared by 2 bases and J by 5 bases, with 18 bases between. Germline CDR1 and CDR2: LNHDA and SQIVND (reference sequence). The CDR3 nucleotides are TGTGCCAGTAGTATAAACCCACAGGGAAAGTCCGAGACCCAGTACTTC. The encoded protein is CASSINPQGKSETQYF.

The rearrangement joins TRBV9 to TRBJ1-1; tentative D call: TRBD1 (5 bases). The ends were cut back, 7 bases at V and 1 base at J, with 14 bases in the middle. Germline-derived CDR1 and CDR2 are SGDLS and YYNGEE. The CDR3 runs 14 residues. The CDR3 DNA reads TGTGCCAGCGGGGACGGGAGAGGGAACACTGAAGCTTTCTTT. Its protein is CASGDGRGNTEAFF.

The V and J genes are TRBV5-1 and TRBJ2-1; the D is unclear. Germline CDR1 SGHRS, CDR2 YFSETQ. V lost 3 bases and J lost 9, with 16 bases in between. The CDR3 length is 14 residues. The CDR3 region is CASSSGEATSEQFF. The CDR3 nucleotides are TGCGCCAGCAGCTCCGGAGAGGCGACGAGTGAGCAGTTCTTC. Drawing the rest from reference TRBV5-1 and TRBJ2-1, the complete variable domain is KAGVTQTPRYLIKTRGQQVTLSCSPISGHRSVSWYQQTPGQGLQFLFEYFSETQRNKGNFPGRFSGRQFSNSRSEMNVSTLELGDSALYLCASSSGEATSEQFFGPGTRLTVL.

The chain carries TRBV9 and TRBJ1-1, with D possibly TRBD1 on 5 matching bases. The CDR3 consists of 17 residues. V lost 3 bases to trimming and J lost 1 base, with 19 bases between them. Per germline, CDR1 SGDLS and CDR2 YYNGEE. The CDR3 is CASSAEAGKVWNTEAFF. The CDR3 DNA sequence: TGTGCCAGCAGCGCTGAGGCAGGGAAGGTATGGAACACTGAAGCTTTCTTT. The full variable domain, its missing parts supplied by reference TRBV9 and TRBJ1-1, is DSGVTQTPKHLITATGQRVTLRCSPRSGDLSVYWYQQSLDQGLQFLIQYYNGEERAKGNILERFSAQQFPDLHSELNLSSLELGDSALYFCASSAEAGKVWNTEAFFGQGTRLTVV.

The chain links TRBV18 to TRBJ1-1, with D possibly being TRBD1 (6 bases). Germline lookup yields CDR1 KGHSH and CDR2 LQKENI. V was cut by 3 bases and J by 1 base, with 12 bases left in between. The CDR3 runs to 15 residues. In DNA form, the CDR3 reads TGTGCCAGCTCACCGGCCGGGACATCGAACACTGAAGCTTTCTTT. It encodes CASSPAGTSNTEAFF.

The chain links TRBV2 to TRBJ1-2; unclear D gene. V was shortened by 3 bases and J by 7 bases, with 3 bases between the two germline ends. Germline V gene sequence: CDR1 SNHLY, CDR2 FYNNEI. There are 10 residues in the CDR3. CDR3 in amino acids: CASSDSGYTF. DNA for the CDR3: TGTGCCAGCAGTGACTCTGGCTACACCTTC.

The chain has TRBV20-1 and TRBJ1-1; D uncertain. CDR1 and CDR2 from the germline V gene are DFQATT and SNEGSKA (reference sequence). The CDR3 runs 11 residues. Trimming took 3 bases from V and 8 from J, leaving 10 bases between them. DNA of the CDR3: TGCAGTGCTAGTGCCGGGGAAGAAGCTTTCTTT. It yields the protein CSASAGEEAFF.

The chain carries TRBV3-1 (or the pseudogene TRBV3-2) and TRBJ1-2; TRBD1 is a possible D gene (5 bases). With 4 bases removed from V and 4 bases from J, the gap between germline ends came to 10 bases. The CDR3 consists of 13 residues. The germline V gene encodes CDR1 LGHDT and CDR2 YNNKEL (reference sequence). This CDR3 reads CASSPTDSYGYTF. CDR3 nucleotide sequence: TGTGCCAGCAGCCCGACAGACTCCTATGGCTACACCTTC.

This chain joins TRBV21-1 and TRBJ2-1; the listed D gene, TRBD2, was not tested against the DNA. TRBV21-1 corresponds to a pseudogene. CDR3 length: 15 amino acids. The CDR3 DNA reads as TGTGCCAGCAGCTTCCATCTGAGCTCCTACAATGAGCAGTTCTTC. It codes for CASSFHLSSYNEQFF.

The genes are TRBV19 and TRBJ2-5; D ambiguous. The germline CDR1 and CDR2 sequences are LNHDA and SQIVND (reference sequence). The CDR3 length is 13 residues. The V end lost 3 bases, the J end lost 0 bases, and 5 bases lay between the germline ends. DNA of the CDR3: TGTGCCAGTAGTATTAACAACCAAGAGACCCAGTACTTC. This translates into CASSINNQETQYF.

The chain links TRBV9 to TRBJ2-3; 11 nucleotides align to TRBD2. The V and J ends lost 3 bases and 4 bases, in that order; junction bases with no gene match: 10. Germline CDR1 SGDLS, CDR2 YYNGEE. This CDR3 has 17 amino acids. The CDR3 loop is CASSAPLTSGSSDTQYF. The DNA of the CDR3 is TGTGCCAGCAGCGCGCCTCTCACTAGCGGGAGTTCAGATACGCAGTATTTT.

This chain connects TRBV28 to TRBJ1-6; D possibly corresponds to TRBD1 (5 bases). The V end was cut by 2 bases, the J end by 2 bases, with 10 bases between. The CDR3 is made up of 16 amino acids. Per the germline V gene, CDR1 is MDHEN and CDR2 is SYDVKM. As DNA, the CDR3 is TGTGCCAGCAGTTTAACTCGGGGGACCTATAATTCACCCCTCCACTTT. Translation: CASSLTRGTYNSPLHF.

The chain recombines TRBV18 with TRBJ1-4; tentative D call: TRBD1 (6 bases). Deletions cut 3 bases from V and 0 bases from J, with 17 bases between. The CDR3 totals 18 residues. The germline V gene has CDR1 KGHSH and CDR2 LQKENI. CDR3 DNA: TGTGCCAGCTCACCCCCCCCGGGGGGGGCTACAACTAATGAAAAACTGTTTTTT. The encoded protein is CASSPPPGGATTNEKLFF.

The rearrangement uses TRBV11-2 and TRBJ2-2; 7 bases fit TRBD2. Trimming at V came to 4 bases and at J to 4 bases, leaving 12 bases not matched to a gene. The CDR3 has 17 residues. The germline gives CDR1 SGHAT, CDR2 FQNNGV. The CDR3 DNA sequence: TGTGCCAGCAGCTCGTCTATGGGAGGGATTTTCACCGGGGAGCTGTTTTTT. This sequence encodes CASSSSMGGIFTGELFF.

This chain links TRBV6-5 with TRBJ1-6, with D unresolved. Germline V gene data show CDR1 as MNHEY and CDR2 as SVGAGI. The CDR3 is 15 residues long. V dropped 6 bases and J dropped 8 bases, with 17 bases sitting between them. The CDR3 sequence is CASSRFNKRDSPLHF. The CDR3 nucleotides are TGTGCCAGCAGCCGCTTTAACAAGAGGGATTCACCCCTCCACTTT.

The genes are TRBV2 and TRBJ2-1, with 8 bases that match TRBD2. V was clipped by 8 bases and J by 8 bases; unmatched bases: 8. Germline CDR1 and CDR2: SNHLY and FYNNEI. CDR3 length: 13 residues. CDR3 sequence (DNA): TGTGCCAGCGGGGAGCGGGAGAACCATGAGCAGTTCTTC. Translated, it gives CASGERENHEQFF.

Written as DNA, the CDR3 is TGTGCCAGCAGCCAATCGAACAGGATGAACACTGAAGCTTTCTTT. It specifies CASSQSNRMNTEAFF. This chain joins TRBV16 and TRBJ1-1, with D possibly being TRBD1 (5 bases). The CDR3 sequence is 15 residues long. Trimming cost V 0 bases and J 0 bases, with 8 bases left between them. Germline assignment: CDR1 KGHSY and CDR2 FQNENV.

The chain is built from TRBV29-1 and TRBJ1-1; maybe TRBD1 (6 bases). The CDR3 is 13 amino acids. Germline CDR1 and CDR2: SQVTM and ANQGSEA. Trimming took 7 bases from V and 0 from J, leaving 12 bases between them. The CDR3 sequence is CSGAGAVNTEAFF. CDR3 nucleotides: TGCAGCGGGGCAGGGGCGGTGAACACTGAAGCTTTCTTT.

The rearrangement links TRBV20-1 to TRBJ1-2; D gene unclear. The CDR3 length is 9 residues. V lost 3 bases to trimming and J lost 12 bases, with 8 bases between them. The V gene's germline CDR1 is DFQATT and CDR2 SNEGSKA (reference sequence). The CDR3 here is CSASIPNTF. The CDR3 coding sequence is TGCAGTGCTAGTATCCCCAACACCTTC.

The V and J genes are TRBV5-5 and TRBJ2-1, with D possibly matching TRBD2 (6 bases). There are 14 residues in the CDR3. CDR1 and CDR2 (germline): SGHKS, YYEKEE (reference sequence). Trimming cost V 4 bases and J 6 bases, with 14 bases left between them. CDR3 sequence (DNA): TGTGCCAGCAGCCTTACCGCGGGGTCCAATGAGCAGTTCTTC. Amino acid sequence: CASSLTAGSNEQFF.

The V call is TRBV6-6, the J call TRBJ1-1; 10 bases agree with TRBD1. The V and J ends lost 5 bases and 3 bases, in that order; junction bases with no gene match: 6. CDR1 and CDR2 from the germline V gene are MNHNY and SVGAGI (reference sequence). CDR3 length: 15 amino acids. The CDR3 protein is CASSVLGQGDTEAFF. Here the CDR3 DNA reads TGTGCCAGCAGTGTCCTAGGACAGGGGGACACTGAAGCTTTCTTT.